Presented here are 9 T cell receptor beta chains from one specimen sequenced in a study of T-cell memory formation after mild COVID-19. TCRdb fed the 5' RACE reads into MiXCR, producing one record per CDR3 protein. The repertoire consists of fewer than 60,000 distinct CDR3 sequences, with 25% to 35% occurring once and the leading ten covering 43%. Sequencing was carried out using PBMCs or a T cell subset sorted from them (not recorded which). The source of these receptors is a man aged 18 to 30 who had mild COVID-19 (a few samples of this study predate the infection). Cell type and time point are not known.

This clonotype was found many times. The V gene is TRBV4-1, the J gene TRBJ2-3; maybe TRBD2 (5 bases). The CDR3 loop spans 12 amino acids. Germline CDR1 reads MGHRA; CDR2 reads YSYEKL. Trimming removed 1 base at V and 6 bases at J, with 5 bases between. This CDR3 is CASSQGEDTQYF. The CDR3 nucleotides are TGCGCCAGCAGCCAAGGGGAGGATACGCAGTATTTT.

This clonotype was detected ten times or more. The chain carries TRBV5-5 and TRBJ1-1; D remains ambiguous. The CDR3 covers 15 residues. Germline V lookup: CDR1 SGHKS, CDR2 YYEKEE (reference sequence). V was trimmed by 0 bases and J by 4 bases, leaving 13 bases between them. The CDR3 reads CASSLASGSGTEAFF. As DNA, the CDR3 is TGTGCCAGCAGCTTGGCCTCTGGGTCGGGCACTGAAGCTTTCTTT.

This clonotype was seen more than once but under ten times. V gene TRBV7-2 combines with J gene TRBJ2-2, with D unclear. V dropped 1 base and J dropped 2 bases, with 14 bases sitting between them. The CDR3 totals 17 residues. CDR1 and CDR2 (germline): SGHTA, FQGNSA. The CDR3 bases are TGTGCCAGCAGCTTAGGCGCACCTAGTCTTAACACCGGGGAGCTGTTTTTT. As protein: CASSLGAPSLNTGELFF.

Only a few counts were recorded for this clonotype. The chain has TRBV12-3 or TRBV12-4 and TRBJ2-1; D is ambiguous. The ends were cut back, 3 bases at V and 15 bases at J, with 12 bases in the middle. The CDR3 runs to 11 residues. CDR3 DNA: TGTGCCAGCAGTTTCGGTACTGGACCGTTCTTC. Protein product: CASSFGTGPFF.

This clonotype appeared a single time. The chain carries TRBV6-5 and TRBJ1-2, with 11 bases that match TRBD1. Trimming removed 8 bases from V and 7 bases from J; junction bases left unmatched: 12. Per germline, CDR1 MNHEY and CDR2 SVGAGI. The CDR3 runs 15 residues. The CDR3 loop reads CASSKGQGVPSGYTF. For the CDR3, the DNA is TGTGCCAGCTCAAAGGGACAGGGGGTTCCTAGTGGCTACACCTTC.

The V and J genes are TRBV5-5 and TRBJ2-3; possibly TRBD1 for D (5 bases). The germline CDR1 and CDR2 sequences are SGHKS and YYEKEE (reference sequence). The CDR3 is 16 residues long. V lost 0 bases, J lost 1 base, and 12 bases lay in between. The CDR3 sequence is CASSLVRVRGTDTQYF. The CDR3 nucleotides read TGTGCCAGCAGCTTGGTCAGGGTAAGAGGCACAGATACGCAGTATTTT.

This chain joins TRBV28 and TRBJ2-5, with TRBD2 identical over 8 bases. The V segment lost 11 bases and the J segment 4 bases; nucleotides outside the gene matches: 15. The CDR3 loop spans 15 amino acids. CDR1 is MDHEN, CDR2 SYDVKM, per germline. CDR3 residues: CAYKTGGADGETQYF. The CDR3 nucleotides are TGTGCCTACAAAACGGGAGGGGCGGATGGAGAGACCCAGTACTTC.

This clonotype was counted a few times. The CDR3 DNA follows: TGCGCCAGCAATAGGGCCAGTGAGCAGTTCTTC. As protein: CASNRASEQFF. The V and J genes are TRBV5-1 and TRBJ2-1, with unresolved D. The ends were cut back, 6 bases at V and 9 bases at J, with 10 bases in the middle. Per the germline V gene, CDR1 is SGHRS and CDR2 is YFSETQ. The CDR3 runs to 11 residues.

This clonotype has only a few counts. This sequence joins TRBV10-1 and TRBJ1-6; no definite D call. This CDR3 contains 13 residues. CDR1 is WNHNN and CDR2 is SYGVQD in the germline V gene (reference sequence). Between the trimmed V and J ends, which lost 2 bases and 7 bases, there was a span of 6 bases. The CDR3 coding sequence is TGCGCCAGCAGTGAGGAATGGAATTCACCCCTCCACTTT. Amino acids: CASSEEWNSPLHF.